This T cell receptor (beta chain) was identified during a study of blood T cells in healthy people across ages. Study-wide context: Template-switching capture recovered about one barcoded beta molecule per two T cells.

Study-level results: Diversity of TCR beta per million T cells declined in a roughly linear way with age. A strong correlation between TCR beta diversity and naive T cell percentage was seen.

Trimming left V 5 bases short and J 7 bases short, with 17 bases between. Germline V gene data show CDR1 as LGHNT and CDR2 as FRNRAP. This CDR3 comprises 15 residues. There were healthy Caucasian individuals from Russia, aged roughly 6 to 95, serving as donors. Note on this clonotype: Its specificity is unknown.

The use of a sample-barcoded 5' primer and a J-beta primer mix characterized a second PCR of about 7 to 12 cycles. TCRdb recomputed calls from the 5' RACE reads with MiXCR, one row per CDR3 protein. The data hold hundreds of thousands of distinct CDR3 sequences, with roughly 50% observed a single time. Sequences were obtained from blood. The rearrangement links TRBV12-5 to TRBJ1-4; maybe TRBD1 (5 bases). The source of this sequence is a man aged 80 or over in good health. The DNA for the CDR3 is TGTGCTAGTGGTCCGGCTACCGGGGGGAGTGAAAAACTGTTTTTT. This gives the protein CASGPATGGSEKLFF.